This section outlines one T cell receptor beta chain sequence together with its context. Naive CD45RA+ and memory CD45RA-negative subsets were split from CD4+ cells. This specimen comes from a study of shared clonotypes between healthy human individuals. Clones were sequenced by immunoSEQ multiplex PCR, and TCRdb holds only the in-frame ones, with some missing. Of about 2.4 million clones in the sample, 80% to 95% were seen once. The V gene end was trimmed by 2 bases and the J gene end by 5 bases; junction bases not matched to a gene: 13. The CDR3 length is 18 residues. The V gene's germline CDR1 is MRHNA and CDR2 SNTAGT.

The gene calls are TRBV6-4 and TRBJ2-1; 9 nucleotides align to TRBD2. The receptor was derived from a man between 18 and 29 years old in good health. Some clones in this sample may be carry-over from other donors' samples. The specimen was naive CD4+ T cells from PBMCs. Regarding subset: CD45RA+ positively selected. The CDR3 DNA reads TGTGCCAGCAGTGACCCCTTTTTAGCGGGAGCTGGGAACAATGAGCAGTTCTTC. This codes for CASSDPFLAGAGNNEQFF.